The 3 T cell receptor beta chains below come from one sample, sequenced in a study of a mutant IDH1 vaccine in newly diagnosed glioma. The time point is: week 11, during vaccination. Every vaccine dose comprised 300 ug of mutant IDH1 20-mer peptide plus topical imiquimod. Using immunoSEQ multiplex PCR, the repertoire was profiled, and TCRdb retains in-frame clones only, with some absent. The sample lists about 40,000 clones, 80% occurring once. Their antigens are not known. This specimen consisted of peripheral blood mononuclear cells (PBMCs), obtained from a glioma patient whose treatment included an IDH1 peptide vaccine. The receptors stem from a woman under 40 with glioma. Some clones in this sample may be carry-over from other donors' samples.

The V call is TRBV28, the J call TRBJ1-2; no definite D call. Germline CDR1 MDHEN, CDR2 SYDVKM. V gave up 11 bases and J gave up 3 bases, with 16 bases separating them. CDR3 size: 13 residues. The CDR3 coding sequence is TGTGCCCTCTCCCCGGACGGTCACTATGGCTACACCTTC. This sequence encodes CALSPDGHYGYTF.

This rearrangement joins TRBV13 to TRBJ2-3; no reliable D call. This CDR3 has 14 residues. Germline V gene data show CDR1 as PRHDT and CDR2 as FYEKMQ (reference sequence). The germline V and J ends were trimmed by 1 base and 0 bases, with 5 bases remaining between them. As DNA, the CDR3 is TGTGCCAGCAGCTTAGACCCTAGCACAGATACGCAGTATTTT. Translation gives CASSLDPSTDTQYF.

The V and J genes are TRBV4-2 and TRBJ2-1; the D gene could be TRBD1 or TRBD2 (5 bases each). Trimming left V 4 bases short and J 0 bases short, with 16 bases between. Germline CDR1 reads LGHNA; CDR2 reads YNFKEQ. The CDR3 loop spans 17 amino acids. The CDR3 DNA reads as TGTGCCAGCAGCCGACCAGGGCACGAGGGCTCCTACAATGAGCAGTTCTTC. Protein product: CASSRPGHEGSYNEQFF.